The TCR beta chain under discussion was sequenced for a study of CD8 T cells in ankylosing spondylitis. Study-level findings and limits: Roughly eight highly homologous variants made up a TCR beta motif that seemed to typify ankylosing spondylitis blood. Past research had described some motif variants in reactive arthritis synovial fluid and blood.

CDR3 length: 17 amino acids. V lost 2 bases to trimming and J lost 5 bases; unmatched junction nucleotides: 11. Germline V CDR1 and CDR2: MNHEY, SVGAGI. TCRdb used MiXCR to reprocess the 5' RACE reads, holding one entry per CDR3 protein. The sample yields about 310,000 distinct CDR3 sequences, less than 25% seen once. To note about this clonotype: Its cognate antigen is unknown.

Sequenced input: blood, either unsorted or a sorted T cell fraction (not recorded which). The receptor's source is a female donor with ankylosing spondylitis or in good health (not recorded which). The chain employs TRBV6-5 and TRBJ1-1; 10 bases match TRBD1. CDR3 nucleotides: TGTGCCAGCAGTTACCGCTGGACAGGGGGTCTATTAACTGAAGCTTTCTTT. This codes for CASSYRWTGGLLTEAFF.